The source of this T cell receptor (beta chain) is a study of T cell clones after liver transplantation. Study background: Liver transplant recipients had immunosuppression withdrawal attempted within 2 years. Three of the eight recipients were HCV-positive; the rest had non-autoimmune, non-viral transplant indications.

Study results and limitations: A larger donor-reactive than third-party decline suggested partial antigen-specific deletion.

Thawed unstimulated PBMCs were FACS-sorted by CD3, CD4 and CD8 into two populations. This CDR3 contains 12 residues. CDR1 MNHNS and CDR2 SASEGT come from the germline V gene. V lost 1 base, J lost 7 bases, and 5 bases lay in between. Assay used: immunoSEQ multiplex PCR; TCRdb lists only in-frame clones, some missing. The profile shows 65,000 to 70,000 clones, 80% to 95% of them singletons. On this clone itself: Antigen unknown.

The chain is built from TRBV6-1 and TRBJ2-1, with D unclear. Sequenced here: CD4+ T cells from blood, sampled roughly 26 months after liver transplant. The source of this sequence is a human patient who received a liver transplant. A share of the T cells may be of graft donor origin. As DNA, the CDR3 is TGTGCCAGCAGTGAAGTTGGTAATGAGCAGTTCTTC. Its translation is CASSEVGNEQFF.